The 10 T cell receptor beta chains below come from one sample, sequenced in a study of T-cell memory formation after mild COVID-19. TCRdb ran MiXCR on the 5' RACE reads and lists one entry per CDR3 protein. This table holds under 300,000 distinct CDR3 sequences, roughly 8.2% found once. Sequenced sample: PBMCs or a T cell subset sorted from them (not recorded which). These receptors all stem from a young man who had mild COVID-19 (a few samples of this study predate the infection). Cell type and time point are not known.

The chain has TRBV7-9 and TRBJ1-3, with TRBD1 matching 11 bases. The germline V gene has CDR1 SEHNR and CDR2 FQNEAQ (reference sequence). The CDR3 runs to 19 residues. V lost 4 bases and J lost 4; bases outside the gene matches: 15. CDR3 nucleotide sequence: TGTGCCAGCAGCTCATTTAAGCGGACAGGGGGCTTCTTCGGAAACACCATATATTTT. It codes for CASSSFKRTGGFFGNTIYF.

The genes are TRBV7-6 and TRBJ1-2; 7 bases map to TRBD1. CDR1 is SGHVS and CDR2 is FNYEAQ in the germline V gene. The J segment lost 5 bases and the V segment lost 6 bases, leaving 9 bases of the junction unmatched. The CDR3 has 14 residues. This CDR3 reads CASSPGTEVYGYTF. The CDR3 DNA follows: TGTGCCAGCAGTCCCGGGACAGAAGTGTATGGCTACACCTTC.

For the CDR3, the DNA is TGTGCCAGTAGTACGACTAGCGCCTACGGGGAGCTGTTTTTT. It encodes CASSTTSAYGELFF. V usage is TRBV19 and J usage is TRBJ2-2; 8 bases agree with TRBD2. With 4 bases clipped from V and 7 bases from J, the junction kept 5 bases outside the gene matches. From germline, CDR1 is LNHDA and CDR2 SQIVND (reference sequence). This CDR3 spans 14 amino acids. The full variable domain, rest sourced from reference TRBV19 and TRBJ2-2, is DGGITQSPKYLFRKEGQNVTLSCEQNLNHDAMYWYRQDPGQGLRLIYYSQIVNDFQKGDIAEGYSVSREKKESFPLTVTSAQKNPTAFYLCASSTTSAYGELFFGEGSRLTVL.

This clonotype was detected only a few times. This rearrangement joins TRBV7-2 to TRBJ2-3; TRBD2 aligns across 9 bases. This CDR3 is 16 amino acids long. Germline trimming cut 4 bases from V and 1 base from J; bases unmatched to any gene: 6. Germline lookup yields CDR1 SGHTA and CDR2 FQGNSA. In DNA, the CDR3 is TGTGCCAGCAGCTCTTACGCGGGGGGGGGCACAGATACGCAGTATTTT. It specifies CASSSYAGGGTDTQYF.

This clonotype was counted ten times or more. This rearrangement joins TRBV12-3 or TRBV12-4 to TRBJ2-1; D is unresolved. The CDR3 is made up of 14 amino acids. Trimming left V 2 bases short and J 2 bases short, with 7 bases between. CDR3: CASSLNGAYNEQFF. The CDR3, as DNA: TGTGCCAGCAGTTTAAATGGGGCCTACAATGAGCAGTTCTTC.

The rearrangement joins TRBV5-1 to TRBJ2-3; D remains unclear. Trimming took 4 bases from V and 0 from J, leaving 18 bases between them. Germline V CDR1 and CDR2: SGHRS, YFSETQ. This CDR3 region has 17 residues. The CDR3 reads CASSPAGPSSSTDTQYF. CDR3 sequence (DNA): TGCGCCAGCAGCCCTGCAGGACCGTCTTCTAGCACAGATACGCAGTATTTT.

This clonotype was observed a handful of times. CDR3 amino acids: CASSHGSSYEQYV. The CDR3 region has the DNA TGTGCCAGCTCCCATGGGAGCTCCTACGAGCAGTACGTC. This rearrangement joins TRBV6-1 to TRBJ2-7; perhaps TRBD2 as D (5 bases). The germline V gene has CDR1 MNHNS and CDR2 SASEGT. The CDR3 has 13 residues. Trimming took 8 bases from V and 0 from J, leaving 11 bases between them.

The table lists this clonotype with a few counts. V is TRBV5-5 and J is TRBJ1-2, with TRBD1 matching over 7 bases. The CDR3 has 15 amino acids. The V gene's germline CDR1 is SGHKS and CDR2 YYEKEE (reference sequence). V was pared by 4 bases and J by 4 bases, with 10 bases of the junction left unmatched. DNA of the CDR3: TGTGCCAGCAGCGCGACCGGGACAGAGATCTATGGCTACACCTTC. Translating gives CASSATGTEIYGYTF.

This clonotype was observed a few times. V usage is TRBV6-2 or TRBV6-3 and J usage is TRBJ1-5, with D hard to call. With 6 bases removed from V and 1 base from J, the gap between germline ends came to 13 bases. From germline, CDR1 is MNHEY and CDR2 SVGEGT. This CDR3 spans 15 amino acids. CDR3: CASSLRGMSNQPQHF. The CDR3 bases are TGTGCCAGCAGCCTCCGCGGGATGAGCAATCAGCCCCAGCATTTT.

At least ten counts were recorded for this clonotype. The genes are TRBV10-3 and TRBJ1-2; D uncertain. Per the germline V gene, CDR1 is ENHRY and CDR2 is SYGVKD. Trimming stripped 1 base from V and 8 bases from J, with 14 bases between. This CDR3 is built from 14 residues. CDR3 sequence reads: CAISEFGGLRGYTF. The CDR3 DNA reads as TGTGCCATCAGTGAGTTTGGCGGCCTTAGGGGCTACACCTTC.